This T cell receptor beta chain appears in the sequencing data of a study of beta chain features in type 1 diabetes. Expressed TCRB transcripts were sequenced, since all the RNA that had been isolated was reverse transcribed. Naive, central memory and regulatory T cell samples produced a mean of approximately 3.5 million reads. Profiled with immunoSEQ multiplex PCR; TCRdb holds only in-frame clones, not every one. The sample shows some 150,000 clones, over 8.5% of them seen only once. Each population that was sorted was more than 95% pure. On this clone itself: What it binds is not known.

General study findings and limits: Patients with Type 1 diabetes showed moderately but significantly shorter TCRB CDR3s in all four CD4+ subsets. There was a possibility that cDNA sequencing over-represented cells with high TCR expression.

The germline gives CDR1 SEHNR, CDR2 FQNEAQ (reference sequence). V was cut by 2 bases and J by 10 bases, with 11 bases left in between. The CDR3 runs to 12 residues. This chain connects TRBV7-9 to TRBJ1-2, with a possible D match to TRBD1 (5 bases). The sequence was collected from a young man in good health. The sequenced sample consisted of central memory CD4+ T cells from blood. DNA of the CDR3: TGTGCCAGCAGCTTACTAGGGGAAGACTACACCTTC. This encodes CASSLLGEDYTF.